The rows below give T cell receptor beta chains drawn from one sample of a study of CD8 T cells in ankylosing spondylitis. TCRdb fed the 5' RACE reads into MiXCR, producing one record per CDR3 protein. This table holds approximately 260,000 distinct CDR3 sequences, over 15% found once. Source material: blood, either unsorted or a sorted T cell fraction (not recorded which). The source of these receptors is a male donor with ankylosing spondylitis or in good health (not recorded which). Both conserved end residues are part of each CDR3. D genes are given only for firm matches. Some rows have no size entry. The others give once, few or many, or a class for an expanded clone.

clone size | J gene | CDR3 length | V gene | D gene | CDR3 protein | CDR3 DNA
- | TRBJ2-1 | 14 | TRBV20-1 | - | CSARDGISYNEQFF | TGCAGTGCTAGAGACGGAATTTCCTACAATGAGCAGTTCTTC
- | TRBJ2-1 | 12 | TRBV4-2 | - | CASSQGANEQFF | TGTGCCAGCAGCCAGGGGGCCAATGAGCAGTTCTTC
many | TRBJ1-1 | 15 | TRBV12-3/TRBV12-4 | TRBD1 | CASSRSDREGTEAFF | TGTGCCAGCAGCCGCAGTGACAGGGAGGGCACTGAAGCTTTCTTT
few | TRBJ2-1 | 14 | TRBV29-1 | - | CSVYGGNSYNEQFF | TGCAGCGTCTATGGGGGAAACTCCTACAATGAGCAGTTCTTC
few | TRBJ2-1 | 16 | TRBV11-2 | TRBD2 | CASSPGTSGGYNEQFF | TGTGCCAGCAGTCCCGGGACTAGCGGGGGGTACAATGAGCAGTTCTTC
few | TRBJ2-1 | 11 | TRBV20-1 | - | CSASDYNEQFF | TGCAGTGCTTCAGACTACAATGAGCAGTTCTTC
- | TRBJ2-1 | 16 | TRBV4-3 | - | CASSQRRDSSYNEQFF | TGCGCCAGCAGCCAAAGAAGGGACTCCTCCTACAATGAGCAGTTCTTC
many | TRBJ2-1 | 16 | TRBV7-9 | TRBD2 | CASSLTSGGSYNEQFF | TGTGCCAGCAGCTTAACTAGCGGGGGCTCCTACAATGAGCAGTTCTTC
few | TRBJ1-2 | 15 | TRBV6-5 | - | CASSSPRDPEGGYTF | TGTGCCAGCAGTTCCCCGAGGGACCCCGAAGGGGGCTACACCTTC
few | TRBJ2-2 | 13 | TRBV29-1 | TRBD1 | CSARQGNAGELFF | TGCAGCGCTCGACAGGGCAACGCCGGGGAGCTGTTTTTT
- | TRBJ2-1 | 16 | TRBV6-2/TRBV6-3 | TRBD2 | CASSPRAGGLNNEQFF | TGTGCCAGCAGTCCAAGAGCGGGAGGGCTCAACAATGAGCAGTTCTTC
few | TRBJ2-3 | 14 | TRBV4-1 | - | CASRWEVSADTQYF | TGCGCCAGCCGGTGGGAGGTCTCCGCAGATACGCAGTATTTT
many | TRBJ2-7 | 17 | TRBV28 | - | CASSRRPQGQSSNEQYF | TGTGCCAGCAGTAGACGACCACAGGGCCAATCGAGCAACGAGCAGTACTTC
few | TRBJ2-2 | 11 | TRBV13 | - | CASSHYGELFF | TGTGCCAGCAGCCATTACGGGGAGCTGTTTTTT
few | TRBJ2-1 | 15 | TRBV7-9 | - | CASSSRDFFYNEQFF | TGTGCCAGCAGCTCCCGGGACTTCTTTTACAATGAGCAGTTCTTC
many | TRBJ1-2 | 13 | TRBV29-1 | TRBD1 | CSDGQGAIGGYTF | TGCAGCGACGGACAGGGGGCCATTGGTGGCTACACCTTC
- | TRBJ2-5 | 15 | TRBV25-1 | TRBD2 | CASSGGTSGQETQYF | TGTGCCAGCAGTGGGGGAACTAGCGGCCAAGAGACCCAGTACTTC
few | TRBJ2-5 | 16 | TRBV2 | - | CASSESQGIIKETQYF | TGTGCCAGCAGTGAAAGTCAGGGGATCATCAAAGAGACCCAGTACTTC
- | TRBJ1-4 | 14 | TRBV20-1 | - | CSARDAGNDEKLFF | TGCAGTGCTAGAGACGCAGGGAATGATGAAAAACTGTTTTTT
few | TRBJ2-3 | 17 | TRBV7-6 | TRBD1 | CASSLWSGRQGSDTQYF | TGTGCCAGCAGCTTATGGTCGGGAAGACAGGGCTCAGATACGCAGTATTTT
few | TRBJ2-2 | 14 | TRBV27 | - | CASSGLNNLGELFF | TGTGCCAGCAGCGGTCTGAACAATCTCGGGGAGCTGTTTTTT
few | TRBJ1-1 | 15 | TRBV7-6 | TRBD1 | CASSSRTGGNTEAFF | TGTGCCAGCAGCTCTAGGACAGGGGGAAACACTGAAGCTTTCTTT
- | TRBJ2-1 | 18 | TRBV13 | TRBD2 | CASSLSLAGGETYNEQFF | TGTGCCAGCAGCTTGAGTCTAGCGGGAGGGGAAACCTACAATGAGCAGTTCTTC
few | TRBJ2-5 | 19 | TRBV12-3/TRBV12-4 | TRBD2 | CASSLLSSGREMYQETQYF | TGTGCCAGCAGTTTACTCTCTAGCGGGAGGGAAATGTACCAAGAGACCCAGTACTTC
- | TRBJ2-2 | 16 | TRBV6-2/TRBV6-3 | TRBD2 | CASTPWLAENTGELFF | TGTGCCAGCACCCCATGGCTAGCGGAGAACACCGGGGAGCTGTTTTTT
few | TRBJ2-3 | 15 | TRBV6-1 | - | CASRGGGAGTDTQYF | TGTGCCAGCAGAGGAGGGGGCGCGGGGACAGATACGCAGTATTTT
- | TRBJ2-1 | 15 | TRBV6-4 | - | CASLDPRGTYNEQFF | TGTGCCAGCCTCGACCCGCGGGGCACCTACAATGAGCAGTTCTTC
many | TRBJ1-5 | 15 | TRBV9 | - | CASSVVRQGRQPQHF | TGTGCCAGCAGCGTAGTCAGGCAGGGTAGGCAGCCCCAGCATTTT
few | TRBJ2-1 | 14 | TRBV12-3/TRBV12-4 | - | CASSYGGVYNEQFF | TGTGCCAGCAGCTACGGTGGAGTATACAATGAGCAGTTCTTC
few | TRBJ1-5 | 14 | TRBV25-1 | - | CASSEGFDNQPQHF | TGTGCCAGCAGTGAGGGATTCGACAATCAGCCCCAGCATTTT
- | TRBJ2-1 | 13 | TRBV29-1 | TRBD1 | CSHHQGAVDEQFF | TGCAGCCACCATCAGGGGGCGGTGGATGAGCAGTTCTTC
few | TRBJ2-7 | 14 | TRBV5-1 | - | CASSPMDFPYEQYF | TGCGCCAGCAGCCCCATGGACTTCCCGTACGAGCAGTACTTC
few | TRBJ2-5 | 14 | TRBV27 | - | CASSADPGGETQYF | TGTGCCAGCAGTGCGGACCCTGGAGGGGAGACCCAGTACTTC
- | TRBJ2-7 | 18 | TRBV11-2 | TRBD2 | CASSLDLSGELSSYEQYF | TGTGCCAGCAGCTTAGATCTTAGCGGGGAACTAAGCTCCTACGAGCAGTACTTC
- | TRBJ2-1 | 17 | TRBV9 | TRBD2 | CASSVATGGTSGIGQFF | TGTGCCAGCAGCGTAGCTACGGGGGGGACTAGCGGGATTGGGCAGTTCTTC
many | TRBJ2-3 | 16 | TRBV24-1 | TRBD2 | CATSPRTSASTDTQYF | TGTGCCACCAGTCCCCGGACTAGCGCCAGCACAGATACGCAGTATTTT
- | TRBJ2-3 | 13 | TRBV29-1 | - | CSVVPRETDTQYF | TGCAGCGTCGTCCCCCGGGAGACAGATACGCAGTATTTT
many | TRBJ2-1 | 15 | TRBV2 | TRBD2 | CASTRLAGDDNEQFF | TGTGCCAGCACCCGACTAGCGGGAGATGACAATGAGCAGTTCTTC
many | TRBJ2-1 | 16 | TRBV4-3 | TRBD1 | CASSPEDRGPHNEQFF | TGCGCCAGCAGCCCGGAGGACAGGGGCCCTCACAATGAGCAGTTCTTC
- | TRBJ2-1 | 18 | TRBV11-2 | - | CASSLGFDDRYGDNEQFF | TGTGCCAGCAGCTTAGGATTCGATGACAGGTACGGAGACAATGAGCAGTTCTTC
few | TRBJ2-7 | 12 | TRBV27 | - | CASVGAGYEQYF | TGTGCCAGTGTGGGGGCCGGGTACGAGCAGTACTTC
- | TRBJ1-2 | 17 | TRBV29-1 | - | CSVEDQWGAGSGDGYTF | TGCAGCGTTGAAGACCAATGGGGGGCGGGGTCGGGAGATGGCTACACCTTC
- | TRBJ1-2 | 15 | TRBV6-5 | TRBD1 | CASSSLDRPNYGYTF | TGTGCCAGCAGTTCCCTGGACAGGCCTAACTATGGCTACACCTTC
- | TRBJ2-5 | 15 | TRBV6-5 | TRBD2 | CASSSLLAGVETQYF | TGTGCCAGCAGTTCGTTACTAGCGGGAGTGGAGACCCAGTACTTC
many | TRBJ1-1 | 15 | TRBV27 | - | CASSSPQGGNTEAFF | TGTGCCAGCAGCTCCCCCCAAGGCGGGAACACTGAAGCTTTCTTT
many | TRBJ1-1 | 13 | TRBV20-1 | - | CSASPGSDTEAFF | TGCAGTGCTAGCCCTGGGTCGGACACTGAAGCTTTCTTT
- | TRBJ2-7 | 16 | TRBV6-5 | - | CASSYSGARPPYEQYF | TGTGCCAGCAGTTACTCAGGGGCCAGGCCTCCCTACGAGCAGTACTTC